This TCR beta chain comes out of a study of blood T cell repertoires in COVID-19. Study-wide context: Sources were T cells, B-cell-depleted T cells, or PBMCs; the material itself was cDNA or gDNA.

Sequencing used immunoSEQ multiplex PCR; TCRdb keeps in-frame clones, though not all of them. The sample records hundreds of thousands of clones, around 92% being singletons. Seattle participants joined during active infection and were tracked over time. The material sequenced was peripheral blood. This sequence was found in a woman aged 30 to 39 with COVID-19, enrolled during active disease.

Here the CDR3 reads CASGSTETSGTYNEQFF. The CDR3 DNA reads as TGTGCTAGTGGTTCCACCGAGACTAGCGGGACCTACAATGAGCAGTTCTTC. This chain joins TRBV12-5 and TRBJ2-1; 11 bases agree with TRBD2. The germline V gene has CDR1 LGHNT and CDR2 FRNRAP. Trimming removed 4 bases from V and 2 bases from J; junction bases left unmatched: 7. The CDR3 totals 17 residues.